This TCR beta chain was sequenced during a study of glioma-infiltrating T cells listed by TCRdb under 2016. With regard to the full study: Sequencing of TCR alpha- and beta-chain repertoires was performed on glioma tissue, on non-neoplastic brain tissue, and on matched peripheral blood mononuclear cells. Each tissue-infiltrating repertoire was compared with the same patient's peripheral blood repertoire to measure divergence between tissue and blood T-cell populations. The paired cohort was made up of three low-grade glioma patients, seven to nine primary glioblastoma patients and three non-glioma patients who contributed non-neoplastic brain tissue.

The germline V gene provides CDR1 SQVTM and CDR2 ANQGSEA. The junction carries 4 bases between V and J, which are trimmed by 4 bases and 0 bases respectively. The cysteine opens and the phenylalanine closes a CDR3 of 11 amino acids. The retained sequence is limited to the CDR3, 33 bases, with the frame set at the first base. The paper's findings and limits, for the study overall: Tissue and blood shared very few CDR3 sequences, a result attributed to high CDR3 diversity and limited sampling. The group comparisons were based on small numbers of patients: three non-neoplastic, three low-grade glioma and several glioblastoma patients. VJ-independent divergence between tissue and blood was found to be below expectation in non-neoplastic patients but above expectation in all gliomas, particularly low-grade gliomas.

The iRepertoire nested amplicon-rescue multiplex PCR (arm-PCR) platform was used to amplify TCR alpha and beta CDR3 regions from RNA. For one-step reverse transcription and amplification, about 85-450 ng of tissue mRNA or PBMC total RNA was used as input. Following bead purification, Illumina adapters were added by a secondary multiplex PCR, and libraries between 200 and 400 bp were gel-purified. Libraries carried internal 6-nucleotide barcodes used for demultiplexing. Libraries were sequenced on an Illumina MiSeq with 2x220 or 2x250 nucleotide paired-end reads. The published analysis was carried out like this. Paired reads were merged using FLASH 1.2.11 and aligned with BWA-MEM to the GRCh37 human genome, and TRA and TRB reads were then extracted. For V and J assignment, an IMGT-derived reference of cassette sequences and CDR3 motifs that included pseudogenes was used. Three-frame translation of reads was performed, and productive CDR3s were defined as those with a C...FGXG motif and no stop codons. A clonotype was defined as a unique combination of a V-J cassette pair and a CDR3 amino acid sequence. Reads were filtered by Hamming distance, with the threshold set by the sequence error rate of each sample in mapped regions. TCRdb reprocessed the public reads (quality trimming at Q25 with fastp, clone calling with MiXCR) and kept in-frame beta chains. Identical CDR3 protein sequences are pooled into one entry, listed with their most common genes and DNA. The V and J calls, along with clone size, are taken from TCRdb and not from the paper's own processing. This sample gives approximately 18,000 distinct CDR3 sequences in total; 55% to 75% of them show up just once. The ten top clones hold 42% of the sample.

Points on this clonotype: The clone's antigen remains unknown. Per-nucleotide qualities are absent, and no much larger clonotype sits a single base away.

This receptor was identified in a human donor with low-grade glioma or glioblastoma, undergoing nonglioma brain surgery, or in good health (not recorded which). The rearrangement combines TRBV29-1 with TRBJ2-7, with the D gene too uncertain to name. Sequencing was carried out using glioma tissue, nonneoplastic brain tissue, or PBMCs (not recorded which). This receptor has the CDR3 CSVALSYEQYF. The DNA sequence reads TGCAGCGTTGCCCTCTCCTACGAGCAGTACTTC.